The present T cell receptor (beta chain) was sequenced within a study of cytomegalovirus exposure and HLA in healthy donors (dated by TCRdb to 2017 to 2019). For the wider study: A later analysis indicated that the 120 validation repertoires were generated on the platform also employed for the roughly 650 repertoires of the first cohort. Besides the first cohort of 500 to 700 subjects, a separate validation cohort made up of roughly 130 different subjects was used. The study aimed to test whether cataloging public T cell receptors could reveal signatures of past pathogen exposure. To predict cytomegalovirus infection status, the study brought together high-throughput TCR immunosequencing, statistical association of individual TCRs with disease status, and machine learning.

Regarding this clone: This receptor's antigen is unknown. The input lacks base qualities; no much larger clone sits a single base away.

The CDR3 goes from the cysteine to the phenylalanine over 14 residues. Solely the CDR3 DNA is kept, with 42 bases framed from the first base. CDR1 and CDR2 (SEHNR, FQNEAQ) derive from the germline V gene (reference sequence). V and J are truncated by 3 bases and 3 bases respectively, leaving an intervening sequence of 12 bases. Donors formed part of the validation cohort, which comprised 95 to 150 subjects and was distinct from the first cohort of under 750 subjects. Library preparation used the immunoSEQ multiplex PCR assay. On the study's bioinformatics: To diagnose cytomegalovirus status from the catalog of TCR beta chain sequences, a statistical classification framework was built. This immuneACCESS table, as held by TCRdb, lists in-frame sequences with V and J called but not all clones. Of the missing ones, under half trace to an unresolved V gene in checked studies; the others have no known cause. The DNA was the basis for D and trimming; V, J and clone size are from that table. For this sample there are some 100,000 clones; roughly 90% appear just once. About 2% of the sample goes to the ten largest clones.

The investigation overall reported the following: The classifier was reported to diagnose cytomegalovirus status with high specificity and sensitivity in both the original cohort and the validation cohort. The authors suggested that the approach could potentially be generalized to other disease states and immunological phenotypes. Of the cluster scores, 90% to 95% were above 0 in a later analysis, which found that TCRs clustered in the first cohort also tended to co-occur in the approximately 130 validation repertoires. While some public TCRs were present in many individuals, most TCR sequences turned up only very rarely across donors. A later analysis had no HLA typing for the validation cohort, so co-occurrence there was scored across all 110 or so repertoires. A few of the identified cytomegalovirus-associated TCR beta chains were confirmed in vitro to be specific for cytomegalovirus antigens. In the study, roughly 160 TCR beta chains were listed as associated with cytomegalovirus.

This clonotype was sampled from a woman aged 18-29 years in good health and CMV-seronegative. The V and J segments used are TRBV7-9 and TRBJ2-7; perhaps TRBD1 is the D gene, with 6 bases matching. The material sequenced was PBMCs. CDR3 region: CASSFDSQGYEQYF. The base sequence is TGTGCCAGCAGCTTCGATTCACAGGGCTACGAGCAGTACTTC.